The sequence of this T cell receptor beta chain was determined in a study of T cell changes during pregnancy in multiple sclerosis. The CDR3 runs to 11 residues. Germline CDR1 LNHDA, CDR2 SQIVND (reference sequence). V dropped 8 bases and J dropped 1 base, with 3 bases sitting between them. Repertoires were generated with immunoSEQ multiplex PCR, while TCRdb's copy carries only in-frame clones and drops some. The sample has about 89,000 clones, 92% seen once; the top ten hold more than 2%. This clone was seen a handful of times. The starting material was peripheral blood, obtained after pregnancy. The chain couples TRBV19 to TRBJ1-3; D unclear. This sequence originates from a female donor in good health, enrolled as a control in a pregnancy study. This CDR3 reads CASVSGNTIYF. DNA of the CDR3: TGTGCCAGTGTATCTGGAAACACCATATATTTT.